Presented here are 24 T cell receptor beta chains from one specimen sequenced in a study of blood T cell repertoires in COVID-19. The table came from immunoSEQ multiplex PCR; TCRdb's copy has only in-frame clones and leaves some out. The sample contains 70,000 to 100,000 clones, 88% of which appear only once. Sequenced material: peripheral blood. Receptors were obtained from a woman older than 75 with active COVID-19.

The V gene is TRBV28, the J gene TRBJ1-2; D not resolved. V was trimmed by 5 bases and J by 4 bases, leaving 5 bases between them. This CDR3 spans 11 amino acids. Germline CDR1 MDHEN, CDR2 SYDVKM. The CDR3 loop is CASSPSYGYTF. As DNA, the CDR3 is TGTGCCAGCAGTCCTTCCTATGGCTACACCTTC.

The V call is TRBV5-5, the J call TRBJ2-1; D may be TRBD2 (6 bases). The CDR3 covers 14 residues. Germline V gene data show CDR1 as SGHKS and CDR2 as YYEKEE (reference sequence). Trimming left V 1 base short and J 8 bases short, with 13 bases between. The CDR3 coding sequence is TGTGCCAGCAGCTTGAAACTAGCATCCTATGAGCAGTTCTTC. Residues: CASSLKLASYEQFF.

V is TRBV6-5 and J is TRBJ2-1; TRBD2 agrees at 10 bases. CDR3 length: 15 residues. Germline V gene lookup returns CDR1 MNHEY and CDR2 SVGAGI. The V and J ends lost 2 bases and 6 bases, in that order; junction bases with no gene match: 4. The CDR3 DNA reads as TGTGCCAGCAGTTACAGGGGACTAGCGAGCAATGAGCAGTTCTTC. Its protein is CASSYRGLASNEQFF.

This rearrangement joins TRBV28 to TRBJ2-7, with 11 bases that match TRBD2. Losses at the gene ends were 7 bases for V and 6 bases for J; bases not matched to a gene: 5. Germline CDR1 and CDR2: MDHEN and SYDVKM. This CDR3 contains 13 residues. CDR3 in amino acids: CASTTSGSREQYF. CDR3 bases: TGTGCCAGCACCACTAGCGGGAGTCGCGAGCAGTACTTC. Drawing the rest from reference TRBV28 and TRBJ2-7, the complete variable domain is DVKVTQSSRYLVKRTGEKVFLECVQDMDHENMFWYRQDPGLGLRLIYFSYDVKMKEKGDIPEGYSVSREKKERFSLILESASTNQTSMYLCASTTSGSREQYFGPGTRLTVT.

The rearrangement uses TRBV4-2 and TRBJ1-1; D remains unclear. Germline assignment: CDR1 LGHNA and CDR2 YNFKEQ. The CDR3 has 14 residues. V was trimmed by 1 base and J by 1 base, leaving 7 bases between them. This CDR3 is CASSQGYPNTEAFF. CDR3 coding DNA: TGTGCCAGCAGCCAAGGTTATCCGAACACTGAAGCTTTCTTT.

The chain's CDR3 is CASSLGLGVETQYF. The CDR3 DNA is TGTGCCAGCAGCTTGGGACTAGGGGTGGAGACCCAGTACTTC. The rearrangement joins TRBV7-8 to TRBJ2-5; 8 nucleotides match TRBD2. The ends lost 3 bases at V and 5 bases at J; junction bases unmatched: 5. The CDR3 runs 14 residues. The germline V gene encodes CDR1 SGHVS and CDR2 FQNEAQ.

In DNA form, the CDR3 reads TGTGCCTGGAGTCAACAGGGTTGGGAGGGCTACACCTTC. Its translation: CAWSQQGWEGYTF. This chain joins TRBV30 and TRBJ1-2; D may be TRBD1 (6 bases). V was cut by 2 bases and J by 8 bases, with 15 bases left in between. Germline assignment: CDR1 GTSNPN and CDR2 SVGIG (reference sequence). The CDR3 is 13 amino acids.

This chain uses TRBV28 with TRBJ2-5, with 9 positions matching TRBD1. With 3 bases clipped from V and 3 bases from J, the junction kept 2 bases outside the gene matches. Germline V CDR1 and CDR2: MDHEN, SYDVKM. The CDR3 loop spans 14 amino acids. CDR3 DNA: TGTGCCAGCAGTTTCAGGACAGGGGAAGAGACCCAGTACTTC. This codes for CASSFRTGEETQYF.

The chain joins TRBV24-1 to TRBJ2-4; 7 nucleotides line up with TRBD2. CDR3 length: 14 amino acids. The V segment lost 5 bases and the J segment 5 bases; nucleotides outside the gene matches: 5. The germline CDR1 and CDR2 sequences are KGHDR and SFDVKD. CDR3 region: CATSVAGRENIQYF. CDR3 DNA: TGTGCCACCAGTGTAGCGGGCAGGGAAAACATTCAGTACTTC.

The rearrangement links TRBV18 to TRBJ2-1, with 8 bases lining up with TRBD2. The germline V gene has CDR1 KGHSH and CDR2 LQKENI. The CDR3 has 18 residues. V lost 2 bases and J lost 0; bases outside the gene matches: 9. The CDR3 here is CASSPKSGSLSSYNEQFF. CDR3 DNA: TGTGCCAGCTCACCAAAAAGCGGGAGTCTTAGCTCCTACAATGAGCAGTTCTTC.

The chain recombines TRBV4-3 with TRBJ2-5, with 10 bases identical to TRBD2. CDR1 is LGHNA, CDR2 YSLEER, per germline. V lost 0 bases, J lost 5 bases, and 9 bases stayed unmatched. The CDR3 length is 17 residues. This chain's CDR3 is CASSQDGPSGSLETQYF. CDR3 DNA sequence: TGCGCCAGCAGCCAAGATGGGCCTAGCGGGAGTCTTGAGACCCAGTACTTC.

The chain employs TRBV18 and TRBJ2-3, with TRBD2 identical over 11 bases. After removal of 3 bases from V and 2 bases from J, the junction contained 4 bases not matched to a gene. Looked up from germline, CDR1 is KGHSH and CDR2 is LQKENI. The CDR3 runs 16 residues. CDR3 loop: CASSPSTSGNTDTQYF. For the CDR3, the DNA is TGTGCCAGCTCACCCTCGACTAGCGGGAACACAGATACGCAGTATTTT.

This clone is a singleton in its sample. V and J are TRBV7-9 and TRBJ2-7; 8 bases map to TRBD2. CDR1 and CDR2 (germline): SEHNR, FQNEAQ (reference sequence). V trimming: 2 bases; J trimming: 2 bases; junction bases outside the gene matches: 8. The CDR3 length is 16 residues. The CDR3 is CASSLLLREATYEQYF. In nucleotides, the CDR3 is TGTGCCAGCAGCTTACTATTGCGGGAGGCCACCTACGAGCAGTACTTC.

This rearrangement joins TRBV7-8 to TRBJ2-7; tentatively, D is TRBD1 (6 bases). The CDR3 runs 14 residues. Trimming left V 6 bases short and J 0 bases short, with 12 bases between. Germline values: CDR1 SGHVS, CDR2 FQNEAQ. The DNA for the CDR3 is TGTGCCAGCAGGGACACAGGGACCTCCTACGAGCAGTACTTC. Translation: CASRDTGTSYEQYF.

The chain employs TRBV27 and TRBJ2-7; 8 bases are shared with TRBD1. CDR3 size: 13 residues. Per the germline V gene, CDR1 is MNHEY and CDR2 is SMNVEV (reference sequence). The V and J ends lost 10 bases and 0 bases, in that order; junction bases with no gene match: 5. CDR3 sequence: CATWGTGSYEQYF. CDR3 coding DNA: TGTGCCACCTGGGGGACAGGCTCCTACGAGCAGTACTTC.

The J gene is TRBJ2-1, the V gene TRBV11-3; 10 bases match TRBD2. Germline values: CDR1 SGHNT, CDR2 YENEEA. The CDR3 consists of 15 residues. The junction had 4 bases not matched to a gene; V was cut back by 1 base and J by 7 bases. CDR3 sequence (DNA): TGTGCCAGCAGCTTAGGAACTAGCGGGATAAATGAGCAGTTCTTC. It specifies CASSLGTSGINEQFF.

This sequence joins TRBV5-5 and TRBJ1-5, with 9 bases identical to TRBD1. V gave up 3 bases and J gave up 6 bases; unmatched junction bases: 4. Germline CDR1 is SGHKS and CDR2 is YYEKEE (reference sequence). The CDR3 length is 14 residues. The CDR3 spells CASSSEQGAQPQHF. CDR3 in DNA: TGTGCCAGCAGCTCGGAACAGGGGGCTCAGCCCCAGCATTTT. Together with reference TRBV5-5 and TRBJ1-5, the CDR3 gives the full variable domain: DAGVTQSPTHLIKTRGQQVTLRCSPISGHKSVSWYQQVLGQGPQFIFQYYEKEERGRGNFPDRFSARQFPNYSSELNVNALLLGDSALYLCASSSEQGAQPQHFGDGTRLSIL.

The rearrangement joins TRBV19 to TRBJ2-2; 8 positions agree with TRBD2. There are 14 residues in the CDR3. In germline, CDR1 is LNHDA, CDR2 SQIVND (reference sequence). J lost 5 bases, V lost 6 bases, and 5 bases had no gene match. The CDR3 is CASSSGSVTGELFF. The CDR3 region has the DNA TGTGCCAGTAGCAGCGGGAGTGTTACCGGGGAGCTGTTTTTT.

A single count supports this clone. The J gene is TRBJ2-5, the V gene TRBV19; 12 nucleotides line up with TRBD2. The germline gives CDR1 LNHDA, CDR2 SQIVND (reference sequence). After removal of 3 bases from V and 3 bases from J, the junction contained 17 bases not matched to a gene. The CDR3 runs 20 residues. CDR3 sequence (DNA): TGTGCCAGTAGTATCTATAGTCGCACGAGTGGACTAGCGGGGAAAGAGACCCAGTACTTC. Protein sequence: CASSIYSRTSGLAGKETQYF.

Comment on this clone: The identical CDR3 is also encoded by other nucleotide sequences in the sample. The CDR3 loop reads CSASFLETQYF. The CDR3, as DNA: TGCAGTGCTTCGTTTTTGGAGACCCAGTACTTC. The chain couples TRBV20-1 to TRBJ2-5; D not resolved. CDR3 length: 11 residues. V was trimmed by 5 bases and J by 5 bases, leaving 9 bases between them. Per germline, CDR1 DFQATT and CDR2 SNEGSKA (reference sequence).

The genes are TRBV27 and TRBJ1-1; D possibly corresponds to TRBD1 (5 bases). This CDR3 has 18 amino acids. Germline CDR1 is MNHEY and CDR2 is SMNVEV (reference sequence). The V end lost 6 bases, the J end lost 5 bases, and 28 bases lay between the germline ends. CDR3 bases: TGTGCCAGCAGCTCGTCCGGGACTCTCATCAAGGGGATAACTGAAGCTTTCTTT. Residues: CASSSSGTLIKGITEAFF.

The J gene is TRBJ2-7, the V gene TRBV5-1, with TRBD1 matching 9 bases. The CDR3 extends over 15 amino acids. CDR1 and CDR2 (germline): SGHRS, YFSETQ. V shed 3 bases, J shed 4 bases, and the junction held 8 bases outside the gene matches. The CDR3 reads CASSWTGALGYEQYF. CDR3 nucleotides: TGCGCCAGCAGCTGGACAGGGGCCTTGGGGTACGAGCAGTACTTC.

This chain connects TRBV18 to TRBJ2-3; a possible D gene is TRBD2 (7 bases). The V and J ends lost 3 bases and 0 bases respectively, with 10 bases between them. From germline, CDR1 is KGHSH and CDR2 LQKENI. The CDR3 has 15 amino acids. The CDR3 sequence: CASSPGGASTDTQYF. DNA for the CDR3: TGTGCCAGCTCACCGGGGGGGGCTAGCACAGATACGCAGTATTTT.

This clone came up a few times. The genes are TRBV7-3 and TRBJ2-7; 7 bases are shared with TRBD2. CDR3 length: 14 amino acids. The V and J ends lost 3 bases and 7 bases, in that order; junction bases with no gene match: 9. Germline V CDR1 and CDR2: SGHTA, FQGTGA. The CDR3 sequence: CASSFGPGGGEQYF. For the CDR3, the DNA is TGTGCCAGCAGCTTTGGGCCGGGAGGCGGGGAGCAGTACTTC.